This passage covers 31 T cell receptor beta chains from one sample sequenced in a study of T cell repertoires in cytomegalovirus infection. Via MiXCR, TCRdb re-called the reads, giving one row per CDR3 protein. Here the sample spans 69,000 or so distinct CDR3 sequences, 25% to 30% being singletons. No antigen has been assigned to these receptors. This specimen consisted of CD8+ T cells from cultured PBMCs, obtained from culture after CMV antigen stimulation. The receptors shown here come from a human donor in good health (CMV status not recorded). Some clones in this sample may be carry-over from other donors' samples.

This clonotype has at least ten counts. This chain links TRBV12-3 or TRBV12-4 with TRBJ1-1; D not certain. Between the trimmed V and J ends, which lost 5 bases and 0 bases, there was a span of 7 bases. The CDR3 spans 13 residues. The CDR3 sequence is CASSQTVNTEAFF. The CDR3 DNA reads TGTGCCAGCAGTCAAACAGTGAACACTGAAGCTTTCTTT.

This clonotype was counted a few times. The J gene is TRBJ2-3, the V gene TRBV7-9, with TRBD2 identical over 10 bases. Losses at the gene ends were 1 base for V and 6 bases for J; bases not matched to a gene: 7. The germline gives CDR1 SEHNR, CDR2 FQNEAQ (reference sequence). The CDR3 is 16 amino acids. CDR3 DNA sequence: TGTGCCAGCAGCTTAGAAGGACTAGCGGTGGGGGATACGCAGTATTTT. It translates to CASSLEGLAVGDTQYF.

As to this clonotype: One end of the junction does not line up with germline, which may come from a read error. V usage is TRBV6-4 and J usage is TRBJ2-4, with 12 bases that match TRBD1. There are 14 residues in the CDR3. Germline CDR1 and CDR2: MRHNA and SNTAGT. CDR3 in amino acids: CASSGQGAKDMQYF. DNA of the CDR3: TGTGCCAGCTCGGGACAGGGGGCCAAAGACATGCAGTACTTT.

This clonotype was seen a handful of times. The CDR3 protein is CASSPQGNEQYF. In nucleotides, the CDR3 is TGTGCCAGCAGCCCTCAAGGGAACGAGCAGTACTTC. The V call is TRBV7-9, the J call TRBJ2-7, with D hard to call. From germline, CDR1 is SEHNR and CDR2 FQNEAQ (reference sequence). This CDR3 is 12 amino acids long. V shed 5 bases and J shed 5 bases, with 10 bases lying between them.

CDR3 coding DNA: TGTGCCAGTAGTCCCCGGGCGGGAGAGGTTGAGCAGTTCTTC. Amino acid sequence: CASSPRAGEVEQFF. This rearrangement joins TRBV19 to TRBJ2-1; 7 positions agree with TRBD2. Germline V gene data show CDR1 as LNHDA and CDR2 as SQIVND (reference sequence). After removal of 5 bases from V and 9 bases from J, the junction contained 10 bases not matched to a gene. The CDR3 contains 14 residues. The full variable domain, completed using reference TRBV19 and TRBJ2-1, is DGGITQSPKYLFRKEGQNVTLSCEQNLNHDAMYWYRQDPGQGLRLIYYSQIVNDFQKGDIAEGYSVSREKKESFPLTVTSAQKNPTAFYLCASSPRAGEVEQFFGPGTRLTVL.

The chain uses TRBV9 and TRBJ2-5, with 10 bases lining up with TRBD2. The CDR3 is made up of 15 amino acids. After removal of 3 bases from V and 2 bases from J, the junction contained 4 bases not matched to a gene. From germline, CDR1 is SGDLS and CDR2 YYNGEE. CDR3 loop: CASSGAGGVQETQYF. The DNA of the CDR3 is TGTGCCAGCAGCGGAGCGGGGGGGGTGCAAGAGACCCAGTACTTC.

The gene calls are TRBV27 and TRBJ2-7, with 12 positions matching TRBD2. Germline values: CDR1 MNHEY, CDR2 SMNVEV (reference sequence). Trimming at V came to 3 bases and at J to 4 bases, leaving 10 bases not matched to a gene. CDR3 length: 17 residues. The CDR3 DNA reads TGTGCCAGCAGTTTTGCTAGCGGGAGGGGAAGGTCGTACGAGCAGTACTTC. Its translation is CASSFASGRGRSYEQYF.

This clonotype has at least ten counts. V usage is TRBV7-9 and J usage is TRBJ2-5; D unresolved. The CDR3 contains 13 residues. The germline gives CDR1 SEHNR, CDR2 FQNEAQ (reference sequence). Trimming removed 1 base from V and 4 bases from J, with 7 bases in between. CDR3 coding DNA: TGTGCCAGCAGCTTAGAGGCCCGAGAGACCCAGTACTTC. Translated: CASSLEARETQYF.

This clonotype was observed a few times. The chain joins TRBV6-2 or TRBV6-3 to TRBJ1-1, with a weak D call TRBD1 (5 bases). The CDR3 consists of 14 residues. Trimming stripped 4 bases from V and 7 bases from J, with 16 bases between. From germline, CDR1 is MNHEY and CDR2 SVGEGT. CDR3 sequence: CASSSRRGAGEAFF. In DNA form, the CDR3 reads TGTGCCAGCAGTTCTAGGAGGGGAGCGGGTGAAGCTTTCTTT.

This clonotype was picked up a small number of times. The V gene is TRBV6-2 or TRBV6-3, the J gene TRBJ2-1; 8 positions match TRBD2. J lost 5 bases, V lost 6 bases, and 9 bases had no gene match. This CDR3 region has 15 residues. Looked up from germline, CDR1 is MNHEY and CDR2 is SVGEGT. The CDR3: CASRPREGYNNEQFF. CDR3 coding DNA: TGTGCCAGCAGACCTCGGGAGGGCTACAACAATGAGCAGTTCTTC.

The V and J genes are TRBV6-1 and TRBJ2-3; D is possibly TRBD1 (6 bases). Germline loops: CDR1 MNHNS, CDR2 SASEGT. The CDR3 has 13 amino acids. Trimming shortened V by 5 bases and J by 6 bases, and 12 bases separated the two germline ends. The CDR3 nucleotides read TGTGCCAGCAGTTCGACAGGTCCCGATACGCAGTATTTT. The encoded protein is CASSSTGPDTQYF.

The chain joins TRBV4-3 to TRBJ1-1; tentatively, D is TRBD1 (5 bases). The V gene lost 4 bases and the J gene lost 7 bases, with 10 bases spanning the gap. This CDR3 spans 12 amino acids. CDR1 and CDR2 (germline): LGHNA, YSLEER. CDR3 sequence (DNA): TGCGCCAGCAGCCGAGTCCAGGGTGAAGCTTTCTTT. It encodes CASSRVQGEAFF.

This rearrangement joins TRBV12-3 or TRBV12-4 to TRBJ2-2, with D unclear. The CDR3 contains 13 residues. Trimming shortened V by 0 bases and J by 3 bases, and 2 bases separated the two germline ends. Written as DNA, the CDR3 is TGTGCCAGCAGTTTAGCTTACACCGGGGAGCTGTTTTTT. The encoded protein is CASSLAYTGELFF.

Notes on this clonotype: This may come from a read error, since a much larger clone is one base off. J is TRBJ2-7 and V is TRBV6-5, with D perhaps TRBD1 (5 bases). CDR1 and CDR2 (germline): MNHEY, SVGAGI. The germline V and J ends were trimmed by 10 bases and 3 bases, with 16 bases remaining between them. The CDR3 length is 13 residues. CDR3 sequence (DNA): TGTGCCAACAGGACCGGAGTAGACTACGAGCAGTACTTC. It specifies CANRTGVDYEQYF.

This clonotype was recorded a few times. J is TRBJ2-1 and V is TRBV7-8, with TRBD2 identical over 15 bases. After removal of 2 bases from V and 8 bases from J, the junction contained 4 bases not matched to a gene. This CDR3 region has 16 residues. The germline gives CDR1 SGHVS, CDR2 FQNEAQ. CDR3 nucleotides: TGTGCCAGCAGCTTAAAGGGACTAGCGGGAGGATATGAGCAGTTCTTC. As protein: CASSLKGLAGGYEQFF.

This chain links TRBV7-9 with TRBJ2-5; D is unresolved. The CDR3 extends over 15 amino acids. Trimming left V 0 bases short and J 1 base short, with 9 bases between. Germline-derived CDR1 and CDR2 are SEHNR and FQNEAQ (reference sequence). The CDR3 DNA sequence: TGTGCCAGCAGCTTAGCGGAAAACCTCCAAGAGACCCAGTACTTC. It codes for CASSLAENLQETQYF.

The V gene is TRBV6-8, the J gene TRBJ2-6; no firm D call. Germline V gives CDR1 MNHGY, CDR2 SAAAGT. V lost 0 bases to trimming and J lost 0 bases, with 6 bases between them. This CDR3 comprises 16 residues. The CDR3 sequence is CASSYSTDSGANVLTF. The CDR3 bases are TGTGCCAGCAGTTACTCCACAGACTCTGGGGCCAACGTCCTGACTTTC.

J is TRBJ2-5 and V is TRBV5-1; D not resolved. The CDR3 is made up of 14 amino acids. Per the germline V gene, CDR1 is SGHRS and CDR2 is YFSETQ. With 6 bases removed from V and 4 bases from J, the gap between germline ends came to 16 bases. The CDR3 region is CASTGPKARETQYF. DNA for the CDR3: TGCGCCAGCACCGGACCGAAGGCGCGAGAGACCCAGTACTTC. Based on the CDR3 plus reference TRBV5-1 and TRBJ2-5, the full variable domain is KAGVTQTPRYLIKTRGQQVTLSCSPISGHRSVSWYQQTPGQGLQFLFEYFSETQRNKGNFPGRFSGRQFSNSRSEMNVSTLELGDSALYLCASTGPKARETQYFGPGTRLLVL.

This chain joins TRBV6-5 and TRBJ1-3; weak D call: TRBD1 (5 bases). CDR1 is MNHEY, CDR2 SVGAGI, per germline. Trimming removed 7 bases at V and 2 bases at J, with 12 bases between. The CDR3 has 14 amino acids. In nucleotides, the CDR3 is TGTGCCAGCATCCACCCGGGGGCTGGAAACACCATATATTTT. Protein: CASIHPGAGNTIYF.

This rearrangement joins TRBV7-3 to TRBJ1-4; no reliable D call. Trimming left V 2 bases short and J 0 bases short, with 7 bases between. This CDR3 comprises 15 residues. Per the germline V gene, CDR1 is SGHTA and CDR2 is FQGTGA. The DNA for the CDR3 is TGTGCCAGCAGCTTACTGGGGTCAACTAATGAAAAACTGTTTTTT. It translates to CASSLLGSTNEKLFF.

This clonotype occurred a few times. The chain links TRBV19 to TRBJ2-5; 14 positions match TRBD2. V trimming: 5 bases; J trimming: 4 bases; junction bases outside the gene matches: 6. The CDR3 is 16 residues long. Germline V gene sequence: CDR1 LNHDA, CDR2 SQIVND (reference sequence). The CDR3 DNA reads as TGTGCCAGTAGTTCGGGACTAGCGGGAGCGGGAGAGACCCAGTACTTC. Its protein is CASSSGLAGAGETQYF.

V and J are TRBV30 and TRBJ1-1; D unclear. This CDR3 spans 12 amino acids. CDR1 is GTSNPN and CDR2 is SVGIG in the germline V gene (reference sequence). V lost 8 bases to trimming and J lost 3 bases, with 13 bases between them. The CDR3 region has the DNA TGTGCCGCTTCTGGGAGTTACACTGAAGCTTTCTTT. It translates to CAASGSYTEAFF.

Only one count was recorded for this clonotype. This chain connects TRBV5-5 to TRBJ2-1; TRBD1 might be the D (5 bases). The V and J ends lost 0 bases and 2 bases respectively, with 12 bases between them. Germline assignment: CDR1 SGHKS and CDR2 YYEKEE (reference sequence). The CDR3 loop spans 16 amino acids. The CDR3 sequence is CASSLGAGPPYNEQFF. The CDR3 DNA reads as TGTGCCAGCAGCTTGGGGGCAGGGCCGCCCTACAATGAGCAGTTCTTC.

The genes are TRBV11-2 and TRBJ1-1, with 9 bases fitting TRBD1. This CDR3 contains 15 residues. CDR1 is SGHAT and CDR2 is FQNNGV in the germline V gene. V dropped 5 bases and J dropped 0; count of bases not matched to a gene: 4. As DNA, the CDR3 is TGTGCCAGCAGCCCCGGGACAGGGATGAACACTGAAGCTTTCTTT. Its protein is CASSPGTGMNTEAFF.

Only a few counts were recorded for this clonotype. The rearrangement links TRBV20-1 to TRBJ2-7; 10 bases are a match to TRBD2. The germline V gene has CDR1 DFQATT and CDR2 SNEGSKA (reference sequence). J was trimmed by 3 bases and V by 3 bases; bases with no gene match: 2. The CDR3 is 13 amino acids. The CDR3 is CSARSSGSYEQYF. CDR3 nucleotide sequence: TGCAGTGCTAGGTCTAGCGGGAGCTACGAGCAGTACTTC.

This clonotype was seen ten or more times. The rearrangement joins TRBV7-2 to TRBJ2-7; 13 positions agree with TRBD2. CDR3 size: 14 residues. Germline values: CDR1 SGHTA, CDR2 FQGNSA. The J segment lost 5 bases and the V segment lost 3 bases, leaving 1 base of the junction unmatched. The CDR3 is CASSFGTSGNEQYF. DNA of the CDR3: TGTGCCAGCAGCTTTGGGACTAGCGGGAACGAGCAGTACTTC.

The chain joins TRBV20-1 to TRBJ1-4; 7 bases are shared with TRBD1. Germline V lookup: CDR1 DFQATT, CDR2 SNEGSKA (reference sequence). CDR3 length equals 13 residues. The V gene end was trimmed by 1 base and the J gene end by 7 bases; junction bases not matched to a gene: 3. CDR3 DNA sequence: TGCAGTGCTAGAGTAGGGGGCAGTGAAAAACTGTTTTTT. It is translated as CSARVGGSEKLFF.

The J gene is TRBJ2-4, the V gene TRBV7-9, with D possibly TRBD1 on 5 matching bases. The CDR3 loop spans 13 amino acids. V lost 4 bases and J lost 6, with 10 bases in between. CDR1 is SEHNR, CDR2 FQNEAQ, per germline (reference sequence). The CDR3 DNA reads as TGTGCCAGCAGCTCCAGGGTTGGAAACATTCAGTACTTC. Its protein product is CASSSRVGNIQYF. Supplemented by reference TRBV7-9 and TRBJ2-4, the full variable domain reads DTGVSQNPRHKITKRGQNVTFRCDPISEHNRLYWYRQTLGQGPEFLTYFQNEAQLEKSRLLSDRFSAERPKGSFSTLEIQRTEQGDSAMYLCASSSRVGNIQYFGAGTRLSVL.

V usage is TRBV6-5 and J usage is TRBJ1-3, with D uncertain. Germline-derived CDR1 and CDR2 are MNHEY and SVGAGI. The CDR3 contains 14 residues. Trimming cost V 2 bases and J 3 bases, with 8 bases left between them. The CDR3: CASSYRSNGNTIYF. DNA for the CDR3: TGTGCCAGCAGTTACAGGTCAAATGGAAACACCATATATTTT.

This clonotype was picked up a small number of times. The chain joins TRBV6-1 to TRBJ2-7; D not certain. This CDR3 spans 13 amino acids. CDR1 MNHNS and CDR2 SASEGT come from the germline V gene. With 2 bases removed from V and 0 bases from J, the gap between germline ends came to 5 bases. This CDR3 reads CASSETVSYEQYF. The CDR3 DNA sequence: TGTGCCAGCAGTGAAACGGTCTCCTACGAGCAGTACTTC.

This clonotype has a count of ten or more. The chain is built from TRBV6-1 and TRBJ2-1; D gene ambiguous. V was cut by 7 bases and J by 8 bases, with 9 bases left in between. Germline-derived CDR1 and CDR2 are MNHNS and SASEGT. This CDR3 has 11 residues. The chain's CDR3 is CASTHNDEQFF. The CDR3 DNA follows: TGTGCCAGCACTCACAACGATGAGCAGTTCTTC.